The clone carrying this T cell receptor (beta chain) came up many times. Antigen unknown. The data derive from a study of T-cell memory formation after mild COVID-19. About the study: For the most part, TCR clusters were specific to one donor.

Study results and limitations: From day 15 to 85, contracting clones were balanced between CD4 and CD8, whereas later expanders leaned toward CD4+. CD4+ contracting clones lay mainly in CM and EM, CD8+ ones in EMRA. There were some responding clones in pre-infection memory, which suggested that cross-reactive memory had joined.

TCRdb processed the 5' RACE reads anew with MiXCR; each CDR3 protein has one entry. The sample contains 150,000 to 200,000 distinct CDR3 sequences, 25% to 40% of which appear only once. Germline V gene lookup returns CDR1 KGHSH and CDR2 LQKENI. The CDR3 sequence is 14 residues long. The V end lost 4 bases, the J end lost 1 base, and 10 bases lay between the germline ends. The receptor comes from an adult woman who had mild COVID-19 (a few samples of this study predate the infection). Cell type and time point are not known. The sequenced material came from PBMCs or a T cell subset sorted from them (not recorded which). The rearrangement uses TRBV18 and TRBJ1-1; D perhaps matches TRBD1 (6 bases). The CDR3 is CASSLDRKNTEAFF. CDR3 sequence (DNA): TGTGCCAGCTCACTGGACAGAAAGAACACTGAAGCTTTCTTT.